This T cell receptor beta chain was captured by sequencing in a study of shared clonotypes between healthy human individuals. Study background: CD4 naive and CD4 memory each took three plates per donor, while CD8 naive took two and CD8 memory one.

Generated by immunoSEQ multiplex PCR, the TCRdb table keeps only in-frame clones and is missing some. The sample consists of 1.5 million to 2.5 million clones, about 95% of them appearing once. As defined, naive CD8 cells were CD45RO-negative and positively selected for CCR7, with terminally differentiated effector memory CD45RA+ cells excluded. This clone is a singleton in its sample. Looked up from germline, CDR1 is LNHNV and CDR2 is YYDKDF (reference sequence). Trimming removed 4 bases from V and 4 bases from J, with 17 bases in between. CDR3 length: 15 amino acids. Source material: naive CD8+ T cells sorted from blood. This chain connects TRBV15 to TRBJ2-7, with D possibly called TRBD1 or TRBD2 (5 bases each). The receptor comes from a man aged 18 to 35 in good health. Here the CDR3 DNA reads TGTGCCACCAGCATTTACCGGGACGGTTTATACGAGCAGTACTTC. It translates to CATSIYRDGLYEQYF.